This T cell receptor beta chain was recovered during a study of OX40 agonist ivuxolimab in advanced cancers. This CDR3 has 12 residues. The germline V gene encodes CDR1 SQVTM and CDR2 ANQGSEA. Trimming stripped 5 bases from V and 4 bases from J, with 8 bases between. Data came from immunoSEQ multiplex PCR; TCRdb stores just in-frame clones and leaves some out. This table has tens of thousands of clones, about 88% appearing once. This sample comprised CD4+ or CD8+ T cells sorted from blood, obtained in a trial of the OX40 agonist ivuxolimab. V is TRBV29-1 and J is TRBJ2-2; unclear D gene. This receptor was taken from an adult with an advanced solid tumor such as melanoma, head and neck, liver or kidney cancer. CDR3 sequence: CSVLRVTGELFF. The DNA of the CDR3 is TGCAGCGTTCTAAGAGTCACCGGGGAGCTGTTTTTT.